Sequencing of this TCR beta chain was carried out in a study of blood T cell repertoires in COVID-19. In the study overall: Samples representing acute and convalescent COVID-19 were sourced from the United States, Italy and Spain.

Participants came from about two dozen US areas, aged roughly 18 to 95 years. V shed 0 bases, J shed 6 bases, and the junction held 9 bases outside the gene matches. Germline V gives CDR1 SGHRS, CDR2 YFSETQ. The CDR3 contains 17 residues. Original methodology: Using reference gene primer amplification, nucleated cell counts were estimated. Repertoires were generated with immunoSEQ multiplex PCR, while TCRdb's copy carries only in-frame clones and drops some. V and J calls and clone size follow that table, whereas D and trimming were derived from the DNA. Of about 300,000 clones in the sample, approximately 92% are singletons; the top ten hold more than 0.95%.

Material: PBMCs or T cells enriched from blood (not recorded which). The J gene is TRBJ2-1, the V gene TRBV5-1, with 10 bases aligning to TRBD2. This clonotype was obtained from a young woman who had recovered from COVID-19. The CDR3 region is CASSLALASGSINEQFF. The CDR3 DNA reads TGCGCCAGCAGCTTGGCGCTGGCTAGCGGGAGTATCAATGAGCAGTTCTTC.